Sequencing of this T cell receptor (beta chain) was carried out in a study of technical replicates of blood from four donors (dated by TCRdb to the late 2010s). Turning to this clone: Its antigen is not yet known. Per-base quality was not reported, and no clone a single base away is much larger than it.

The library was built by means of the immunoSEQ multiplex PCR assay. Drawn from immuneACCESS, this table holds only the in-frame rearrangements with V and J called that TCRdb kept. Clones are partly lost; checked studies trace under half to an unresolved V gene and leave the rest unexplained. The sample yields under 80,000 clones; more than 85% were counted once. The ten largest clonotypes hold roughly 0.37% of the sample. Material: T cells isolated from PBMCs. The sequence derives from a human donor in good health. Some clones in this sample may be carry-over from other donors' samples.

The CDR3 region has the sequence CASSFAQGGDTGELFF. The nucleotide sequence reads as follows: TGTGCCAGCAGCTTCGCACAGGGGGGGGACACCGGGGAGCTGTTTTTT. The V and J segments used are TRBV7-2 and TRBJ2-2; the D gene is perhaps TRBD1, from 8 matching bases. The CDR3 contains 16 residues, cysteine and phenylalanine counted. Kept here is only the CDR3 DNA, which spans 48 bases and is read in frame from base 1. For CDR1 and CDR2, the germline V gene lists SGHTA and FQGNSA. The trim is 3 bases for V and 3 bases for J, with a gap of 14 bases between the germline ends.